A selection of T cell receptor beta chains follows, all from one sample in a study of blood T cell repertoires in COVID-19. Only in-frame clones appear in the TCRdb table, and some are missing; sequencing was by immunoSEQ multiplex PCR. The repertoire holds around 230,000 clones, roughly 84% seen once, with around 26% in the top ten. The sequenced material came from peripheral blood. Receptor source: a middle-aged man with acute or convalescent COVID-19. The CDR3 runs from the conserved cysteine through the conserved F or W.

v_call	j_call	cdr3_aa
TRBV2	TRBJ1-2	CASSFDRGYGYTF
TRBV29-1	TRBJ1-2	CSVEDTGGYGYTF
TRBV7-2	TRBJ1-3	CASSSRGSGNTIYF
TRBV5-1	TRBJ2-5	CASSLGPNQETQYF
TRBV6-2/TRBV6-3	TRBJ1-5	CASSQIRGDNQPQHF
TRBV2	TRBJ2-5	CASSPGQGYQETQYF
TRBV2	TRBJ2-3	CASSPTREGGDTQYF
TRBV19	TRBJ2-1	CASSTLGVTDEQFF
TRBV30	TRBJ1-1	CAWSANLREAFF
TRBV19	TRBJ2-7	CASSITATYEQYF
TRBV18	TRBJ2-7	CASSPVDRASSYEQYF
TRBV3-1/TRBV3-2	TRBJ2-1	CASSQVPSGRVSGNEQFF
TRBV30	TRBJ1-2	CAWSGGWVGGYTF
TRBV27	TRBJ2-7	CASSQLAGPLGSRSYEQYF
TRBV18	TRBJ1-1	CASSETDRGQAFF
TRBV10-3	TRBJ2-1	CAISEGGSIYNEQFF
TRBV7-2	TRBJ2-7	CASSLTAIKSSYEQYF
TRBV6-2/TRBV6-3	TRBJ2-3	CASSYSILAGLTDTQYF
TRBV18	TRBJ2-1	CASSSSRLDEQFF
TRBV7-9	TRBJ1-1	CASSFSGTEAFF
TRBV7-9	TRBJ2-3	CASSTYVTDTQYF
TRBV19	TRBJ2-1	CASSIDQFSGSLVDEQFF
TRBV5-1	TRBJ2-2	CASSRTSGNSGELFF
TRBV6-5	TRBJ2-7	CASINRGRSYEQYF
TRBV29-1	TRBJ1-2	CSVGQGAYGYTF
TRBV19	TRBJ2-7	CASRAAGGPYEQYF